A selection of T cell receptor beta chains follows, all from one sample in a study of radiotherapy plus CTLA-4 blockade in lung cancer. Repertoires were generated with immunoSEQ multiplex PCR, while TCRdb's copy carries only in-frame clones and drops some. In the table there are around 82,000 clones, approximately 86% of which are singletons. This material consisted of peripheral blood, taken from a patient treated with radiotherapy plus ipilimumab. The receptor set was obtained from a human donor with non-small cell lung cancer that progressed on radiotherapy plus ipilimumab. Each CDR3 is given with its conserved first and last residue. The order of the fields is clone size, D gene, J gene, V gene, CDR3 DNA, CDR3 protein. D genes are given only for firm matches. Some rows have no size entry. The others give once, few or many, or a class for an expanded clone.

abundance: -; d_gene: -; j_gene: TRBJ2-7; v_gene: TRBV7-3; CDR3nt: TGTGCCAGCAGCTTGGGACGATCCTACGAGCAGTACTTC; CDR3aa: CASSLGRSYEQYF
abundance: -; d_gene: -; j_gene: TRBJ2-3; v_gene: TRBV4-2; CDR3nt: TGTGCCAGCAGCCAAGGTCAGCGTCGGGCAGATACGCAGTATTTT; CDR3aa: CASSQGQRRADTQYF
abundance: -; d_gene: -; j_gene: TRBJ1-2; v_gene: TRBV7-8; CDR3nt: TGTGCCAGCAGCCCCGTCGATGGGTTCAGGAGAGGCTACACCTTC; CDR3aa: CASSPVDGFRRGYTF
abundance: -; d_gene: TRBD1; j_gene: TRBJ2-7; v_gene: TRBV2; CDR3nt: TGTGCCAGCGGGTTAAGCCGGGACAGGGACTACGAGCAGTACTTC; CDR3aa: CASGLSRDRDYEQYF
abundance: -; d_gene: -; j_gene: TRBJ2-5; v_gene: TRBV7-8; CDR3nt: TGTGCCAGCAGCTTAGTGAGAGGGACCCCATTTTGGGAGACCCAGTACTTC; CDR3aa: CASSLVRGTPFWETQYF
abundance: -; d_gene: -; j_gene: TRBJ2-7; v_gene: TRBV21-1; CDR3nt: TGTGCCAGCAGCAAATCCCGCTGGGGGGAGACCTACGAGCAGTACTTC; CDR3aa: CASSKSRWGETYEQYF
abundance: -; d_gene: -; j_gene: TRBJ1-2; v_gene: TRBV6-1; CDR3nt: TGTGCCAGCGTCAGGCAGGGCGACTATGGCTACACCTTC; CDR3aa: CASVRQGDYGYTF
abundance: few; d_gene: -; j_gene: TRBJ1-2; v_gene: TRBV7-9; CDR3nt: TGTGCCAGCAGCCTGGACACGGCTGGCTACACCTTC; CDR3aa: CASSLDTAGYTF
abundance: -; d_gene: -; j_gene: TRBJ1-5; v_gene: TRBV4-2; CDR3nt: TGTGCCAGCAGCCAAGCCCAGGGCGTAAATCAGCCCCAGCATTTT; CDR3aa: CASSQAQGVNQPQHF
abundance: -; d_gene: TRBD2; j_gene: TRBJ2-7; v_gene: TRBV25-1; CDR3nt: TGTGCCAGCAGTGAGGGAGGGTCCTACGAGCAGTACTTC; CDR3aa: CASSEGGSYEQYF
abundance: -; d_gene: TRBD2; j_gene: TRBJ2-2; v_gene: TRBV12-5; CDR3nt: TGTGCTAGTGGTTGGACTAGCGGGAACACCGGGGAGCTGTTTTTT; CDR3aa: CASGWTSGNTGELFF
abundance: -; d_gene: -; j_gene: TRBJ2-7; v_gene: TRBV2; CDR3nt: TGTGCCAGCAGAGGACCCTACGAGCAGTACTTC; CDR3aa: CASRGPYEQYF
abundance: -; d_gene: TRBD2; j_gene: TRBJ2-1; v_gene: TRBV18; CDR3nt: TGTGCCAGCTCACCGGGGACTAGCGGGAATGAGCAGTTCTTC; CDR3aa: CASSPGTSGNEQFF
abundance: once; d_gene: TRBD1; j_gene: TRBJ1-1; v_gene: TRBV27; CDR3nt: TGTGCCAGCAGTTTAGCCGGGACAGGAAACACTGAAGCTTTCTTT; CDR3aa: CASSLAGTGNTEAFF
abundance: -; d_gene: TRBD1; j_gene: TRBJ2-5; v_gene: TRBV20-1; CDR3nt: TGCAGTGCTCCTGGACAGGGGACCCAGTACTTC; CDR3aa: CSAPGQGTQYF
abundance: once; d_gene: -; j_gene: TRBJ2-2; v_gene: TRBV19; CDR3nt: TGTGCCAGTAGTGCTAACCCCGGGTCAACCGGGGAGCTGTTTTTT; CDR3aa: CASSANPGSTGELFF
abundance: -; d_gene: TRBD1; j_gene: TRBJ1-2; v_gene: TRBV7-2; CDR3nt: TGTGCCAGCAGCTTAGCTGATTCAGGGACAGGCATCTACACCTTC; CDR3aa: CASSLADSGTGIYTF
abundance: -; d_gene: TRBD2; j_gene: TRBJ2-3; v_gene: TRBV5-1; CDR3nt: TGCGCCAGCAGCGTACGGACTAGCGGGGGCACAGATACGCAGTATTTT; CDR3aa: CASSVRTSGGTDTQYF
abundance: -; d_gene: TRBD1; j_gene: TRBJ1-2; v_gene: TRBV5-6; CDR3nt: TGTGCCAGCAGCTTGCCGGACAGGGGATATGGCTACACCTTC; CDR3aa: CASSLPDRGYGYTF
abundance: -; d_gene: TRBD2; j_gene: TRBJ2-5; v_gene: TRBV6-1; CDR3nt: TGTGCCAGCGGACTAGCGGGGGGGCTGGAGACCCAGTACTTC; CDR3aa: CASGLAGGLETQYF
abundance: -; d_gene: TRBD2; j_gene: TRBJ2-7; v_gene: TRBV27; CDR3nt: TGTGCCAGCAGTCCCGTGACTAGCGTTTCCTACGAGCAGTACTTC; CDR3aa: CASSPVTSVSYEQYF
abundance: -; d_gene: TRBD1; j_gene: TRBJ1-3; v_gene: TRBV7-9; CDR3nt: TGTGCCAGCAGCGCAGGGGACAGGACCTCTGGAAACACCATATATTTT; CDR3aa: CASSAGDRTSGNTIYF
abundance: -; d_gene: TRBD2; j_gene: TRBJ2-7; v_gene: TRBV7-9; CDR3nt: TGTGCCAGCAGCCCCCCTGGACTAGCACCCGTGGGGGAGCAGTACTTC; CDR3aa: CASSPPGLAPVGEQYF
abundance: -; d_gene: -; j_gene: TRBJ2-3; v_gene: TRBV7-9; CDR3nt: TGTGCCAGCAGCCCCGGGGTGTTAGGAGCAGATACGCAGTATTTT; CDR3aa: CASSPGVLGADTQYF
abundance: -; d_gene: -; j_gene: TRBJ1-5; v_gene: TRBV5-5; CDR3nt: TGTGCCAGCAGCTTGTTGTGGGATCAGCCCCAGCATTTT; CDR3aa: CASSLLWDQPQHF
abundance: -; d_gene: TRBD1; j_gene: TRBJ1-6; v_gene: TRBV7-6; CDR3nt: TGTGCCAGCAGCTCGGGACAGGGTGTGTCACCCCTCCACTTT; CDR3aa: CASSSGQGVSPLHF
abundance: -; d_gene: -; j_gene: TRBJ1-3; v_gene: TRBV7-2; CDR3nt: TGTGCCAGCAGCCCGGGGGGGACAAGGCATAGAAACACCATATATTTT; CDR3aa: CASSPGGTRHRNTIYF
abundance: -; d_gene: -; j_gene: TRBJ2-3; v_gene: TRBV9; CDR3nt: TGTGCCAGCAGCGTAGGGGATACGCAGTATTTT; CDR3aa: CASSVGDTQYF
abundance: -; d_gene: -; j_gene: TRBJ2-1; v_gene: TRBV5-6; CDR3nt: TGTGCCAGCAGCTTGGTCTGGGCAGCCAATGAGCAGTTCTTC; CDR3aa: CASSLVWAANEQFF
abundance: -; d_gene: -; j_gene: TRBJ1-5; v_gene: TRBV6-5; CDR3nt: TGTGCCAGCAGTTCGGTCGGAAATCAGCCCCAGCATTTT; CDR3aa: CASSSVGNQPQHF
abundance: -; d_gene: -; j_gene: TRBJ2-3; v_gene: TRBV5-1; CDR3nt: TGCGCCAGCAGCCCCGACACAGATACGCAGTATTTT; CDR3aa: CASSPDTDTQYF
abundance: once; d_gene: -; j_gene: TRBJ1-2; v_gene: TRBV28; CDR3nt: TGTGCCAGCAGTTTGGTCGATGGCTACACCTTC; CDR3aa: CASSLVDGYTF
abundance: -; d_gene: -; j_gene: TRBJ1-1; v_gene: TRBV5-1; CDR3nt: TGCGCCAGCAGCTCGCCAGGGAACACTGAAGCTTTCTTT; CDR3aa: CASSSPGNTEAFF
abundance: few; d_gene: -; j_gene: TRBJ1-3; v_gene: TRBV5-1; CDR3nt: TGCGCCAGCAGCGGGAGTAGCTCTGGAAACACCATATATTTT; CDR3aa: CASSGSSSGNTIYF
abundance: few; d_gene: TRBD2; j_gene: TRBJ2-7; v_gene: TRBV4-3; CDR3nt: TGCGCCAGCAGCCATCGGACTAGCGGATCCTACGAGCAGTACTTC; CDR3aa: CASSHRTSGSYEQYF
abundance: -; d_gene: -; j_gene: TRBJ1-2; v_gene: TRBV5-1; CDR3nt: TGCGCCAGCACCTCAGGGTATGGCTACACCTTC; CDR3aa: CASTSGYGYTF
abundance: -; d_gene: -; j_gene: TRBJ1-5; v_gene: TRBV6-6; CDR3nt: TGTGCCAGCAGTTACTCGAGCAATCAGCCCCAGCATTTT; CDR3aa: CASSYSSNQPQHF
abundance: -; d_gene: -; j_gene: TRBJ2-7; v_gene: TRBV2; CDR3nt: TGTGCCAGCCAGGGAGGTACCTCTTACGAGCAGTACTTC; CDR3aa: CASQGGTSYEQYF
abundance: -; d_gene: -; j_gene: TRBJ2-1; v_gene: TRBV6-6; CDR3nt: TGTGCCACCCTCCTCAGGGGCAATGAGCAGTTCTTC; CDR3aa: CATLLRGNEQFF
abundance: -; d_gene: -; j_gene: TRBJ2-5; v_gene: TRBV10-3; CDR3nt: TGTGCCATCAGTGAGGCGCAAGAGACCCAGTACTTC; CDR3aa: CAISEAQETQYF
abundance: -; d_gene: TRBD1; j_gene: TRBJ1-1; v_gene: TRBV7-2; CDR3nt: TGTGCCAGCAGCTGGGGACAGGGGAAGACTGAAGCTTTCTTT; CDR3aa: CASSWGQGKTEAFF
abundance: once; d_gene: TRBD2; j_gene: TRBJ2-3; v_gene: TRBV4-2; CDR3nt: TGTGCCAGCAACTCCGCCGGGACTAGCGGGAAGATCACAGATACGCAGTATTTT; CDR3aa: CASNSAGTSGKITDTQYF
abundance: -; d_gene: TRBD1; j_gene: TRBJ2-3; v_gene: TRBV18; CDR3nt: TGTGCCAGCTCACCGGGACAGGATGGTCCAGATACGCAGTATTTT; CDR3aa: CASSPGQDGPDTQYF
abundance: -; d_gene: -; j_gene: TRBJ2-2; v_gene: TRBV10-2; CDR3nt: TGCGCCAGCAGCGGGGGATCGGGCACCGGGGAGCTGTTTTTT; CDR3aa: CASSGGSGTGELFF
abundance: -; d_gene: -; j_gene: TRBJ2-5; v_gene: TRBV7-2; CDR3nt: TGTGCCAGCAGCTTAGTGGGGGCGTGGGAGACCCAGTACTTC; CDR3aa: CASSLVGAWETQYF
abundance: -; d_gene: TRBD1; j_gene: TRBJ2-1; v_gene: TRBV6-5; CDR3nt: TGTGCCAGCAGTTACTCGACAGGGAGTAATGAGCAGTTCTTC; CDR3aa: CASSYSTGSNEQFF
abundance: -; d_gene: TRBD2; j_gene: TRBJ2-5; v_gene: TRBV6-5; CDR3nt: TGTGCCAGCAGCCGGACTAGCGGGCCCTCGTCGACCCAGTACTTC; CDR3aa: CASSRTSGPSSTQYF
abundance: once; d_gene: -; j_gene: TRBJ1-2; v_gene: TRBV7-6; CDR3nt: TGTGCCAGCAGCATAGGGTTTACCTATGGCTACACCTTC; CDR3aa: CASSIGFTYGYTF
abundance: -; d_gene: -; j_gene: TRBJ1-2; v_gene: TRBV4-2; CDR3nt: TGTGCCAGCAGCCGAGGGGACGGGAAAGGCTACACCTTC; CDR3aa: CASSRGDGKGYTF
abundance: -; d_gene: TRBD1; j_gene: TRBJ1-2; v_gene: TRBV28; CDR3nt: TGTGCCAGCAGTACAGGGGTCAATTTAAACTATGGCTACACCTTC; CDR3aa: CASSTGVNLNYGYTF
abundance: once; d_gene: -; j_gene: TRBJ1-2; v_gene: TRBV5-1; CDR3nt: TGCGCCAGCAGCTTGGCAGGGTGGGGAGATGGCTACACCTTC; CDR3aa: CASSLAGWGDGYTF
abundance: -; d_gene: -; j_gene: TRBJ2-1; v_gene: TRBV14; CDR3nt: TGTGCCAGCAGCCAAGTAAACCCCAGGGTACGGTACAATGAGCAGTTCTTC; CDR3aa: CASSQVNPRVRYNEQFF
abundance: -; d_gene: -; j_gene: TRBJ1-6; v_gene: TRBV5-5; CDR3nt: TGTGCCAGCAGCTCTGGACAGTTATCAAATTCACCCCTCCACTTT; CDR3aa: CASSSGQLSNSPLHF
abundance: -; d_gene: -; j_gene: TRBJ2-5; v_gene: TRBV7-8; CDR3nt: TGTGCCAGCAGCTTAGCTGGGAGAACGTACCAAGAGACCCAGTACTTC; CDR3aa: CASSLAGRTYQETQYF